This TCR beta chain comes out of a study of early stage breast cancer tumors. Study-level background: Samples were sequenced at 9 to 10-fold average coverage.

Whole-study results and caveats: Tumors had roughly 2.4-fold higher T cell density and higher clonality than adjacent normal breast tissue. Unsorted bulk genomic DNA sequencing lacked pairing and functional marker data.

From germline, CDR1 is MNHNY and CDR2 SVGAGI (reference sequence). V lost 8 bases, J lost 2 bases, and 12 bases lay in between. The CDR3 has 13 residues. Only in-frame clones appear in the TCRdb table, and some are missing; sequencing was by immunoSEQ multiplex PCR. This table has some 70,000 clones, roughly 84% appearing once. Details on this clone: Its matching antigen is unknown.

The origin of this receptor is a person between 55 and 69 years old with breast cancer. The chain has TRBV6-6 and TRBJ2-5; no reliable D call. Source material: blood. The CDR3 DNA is TGTGCCAGCCTCCGTTGGGGTCAAGAGACCCAGTACTTC. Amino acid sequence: CASLRWGQETQYF.